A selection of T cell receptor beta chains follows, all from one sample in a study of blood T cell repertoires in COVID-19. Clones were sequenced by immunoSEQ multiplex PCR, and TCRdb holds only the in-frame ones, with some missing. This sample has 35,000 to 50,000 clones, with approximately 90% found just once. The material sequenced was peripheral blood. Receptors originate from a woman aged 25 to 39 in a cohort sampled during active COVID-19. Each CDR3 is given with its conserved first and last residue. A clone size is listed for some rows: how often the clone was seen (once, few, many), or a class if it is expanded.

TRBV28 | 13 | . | CATRTGVSYEQYF
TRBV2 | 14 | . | CASIWTRFTYEQYF
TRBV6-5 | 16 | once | CASSYRWAQGAPEAFF
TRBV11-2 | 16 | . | CASSLVFGQGTYEQYF
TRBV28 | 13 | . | CARPGTIGNEQFF
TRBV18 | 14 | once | CASSPRTGGTEAFF
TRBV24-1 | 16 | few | CATSDPGTGINQPQHF
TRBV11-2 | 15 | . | CASSPRFPMNTEAFF
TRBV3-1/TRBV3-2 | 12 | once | CASSQGQGSQYF
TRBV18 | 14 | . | CASSPGTSVREQFF
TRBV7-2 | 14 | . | CASRPEYSGNTIYF
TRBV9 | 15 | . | CASSVGAGGSYEQYF